Following are 15 T cell receptor beta chains from one sample sequenced in a study of siplizumab effects on memory and regulatory T cells. The protocol was immunoSEQ multiplex PCR, while the TCRdb copy is restricted to in-frame clones and leaves out a portion. The sample gives around 100,000 clones, approximately 94% of which show up once; 1% to 1.5% is in the top ten. The sequencing input was non-Treg CD4+ T cells sorted from blood. The source of these receptors is a human donor in good health.

This clone has a single count. V is TRBV18 and J is TRBJ1-5; D perhaps matches TRBD1 (6 bases). Trimming pared 1 base from V and 5 bases from J, leaving 9 bases between. CDR1 KGHSH and CDR2 LQKENI come from the germline V gene. The CDR3 is 14 residues long. CDR3 coding DNA: TGTGCCAGCTCACCACAGGGGGGAGATCAGCCCCAGCATTTT. Encoded protein: CASSPQGGDQPQHF.

Worth noting for this clone: The junction shows a germline mismatch at one end, possibly a read error. The CDR3 coding sequence is TGTGCCAGCAGCAGATATAGCGAGGGGGTGATGGATTTT. Encoded protein: CASSRYSEGVMDF. The J gene is TRBJ2-3, the V gene TRBV7-2; tentatively, D is TRBD1 (6 bases). This CDR3 region has 13 residues. Germline V gives CDR1 SGHTA, CDR2 FQGNSA.

The J gene is TRBJ2-3, the V gene TRBV29-1, with D tentatively TRBD1 or TRBD2 (5 bases each). The CDR3 totals 13 residues. Germline loops: CDR1 SQVTM, CDR2 ANQGSEA. V was clipped by 4 bases and J by 6 bases, with 14 bases between them. CDR3 DNA sequence: TGCAGCGTTGTGGGCATCTGGGGGGATACGCAGTATTTT. Translating gives CSVVGIWGDTQYF.

The chain has TRBV11-2 and TRBJ2-5; 9 nucleotides align to TRBD2. CDR1 and CDR2 from the germline V gene are SGHAT and FQNNGV. The CDR3 has 14 amino acids. J was trimmed by 5 bases and V by 6 bases; bases with no gene match: 7. The DNA for the CDR3 is TGTGCCAGCAGGGTTAGCGGGAGCGGGGAGACCCAGTACTTC. Amino acids: CASRVSGSGETQYF. Based on the CDR3 plus reference TRBV11-2 and TRBJ2-5, the full variable domain is EAGVAQSPRYKIIEKRQSVAFWCNPISGHATLYWYQQILGQGPKLLIQFQNNGVVDDSQLPKDRFSAERLKGVDSTLKIQPAKLEDSAVYLCASRVSGSGETQYFGPGTRLLVL.

The J gene is TRBJ1-4, the V gene TRBV18; 7 nucleotides match TRBD1. The CDR3 is 16 residues long. In germline, CDR1 is KGHSH, CDR2 LQKENI. J was trimmed by 2 bases and V by 1 base; bases with no gene match: 4. CDR3 DNA sequence: TGTGCCAGCTCACCACGACAGGGTACCACTAATGAAAAACTGTTTTTT. Protein product: CASSPRQGTTNEKLFF.

CDR3 coding DNA: TGTGCCAGCAACCGACGACAGGCTAACACTGAAGCTTTCTTT. This gives the protein CASNRRQANTEAFF. V is TRBV6-1 and J is TRBJ1-1, with a tentative D call TRBD1 (6 bases). The length of the CDR3 is 14 residues. Germline V gene data show CDR1 as MNHNS and CDR2 as SASEGT. Trimming pared 7 bases from V and 2 bases from J, leaving 14 bases between.

This chain connects TRBV2 to TRBJ1-2; D is possibly TRBD1 (6 bases). Trimming removed 5 bases at V and 1 base at J, with 8 bases between. This CDR3 region has 13 residues. Per the germline V gene, CDR1 is SNHLY and CDR2 is FYNNEI. This CDR3 is CASSPDSNYGYTF. The DNA of the CDR3 is TGTGCCAGCAGTCCGGACAGTAACTATGGCTACACCTTC.

This clone was recorded once. This chain links TRBV6-5 with TRBJ1-5; 7 bases agree with TRBD1. This CDR3 region has 15 residues. The germline gives CDR1 MNHEY, CDR2 SVGAGI. The trim removed 7 bases at V and 2 bases at J, leaving 8 bases unmatched. The DNA for the CDR3 is TGTGCCAGCACGACAGGGCAGGGAGGCAATCAGCCCCAGCATTTT. Translated, it gives CASTTGQGGNQPQHF.

The chain has TRBV7-9 and TRBJ2-6, with D perhaps TRBD1 (5 bases). Between the trimmed V and J ends, which lost 3 bases and 0 bases, there was a span of 6 bases. The CDR3 sequence is 15 residues long. In germline, CDR1 is SEHNR, CDR2 FQNEAQ (reference sequence). This CDR3 reads CASSLGRSGANVLTF. The CDR3 nucleotides read TGTGCCAGCAGCTTGGGGCGCTCTGGGGCCAACGTCCTGACTTTC.

The count of this clone is one. This sequence joins TRBV30 and TRBJ2-2; 8 nucleotides align to TRBD2. In germline, CDR1 is GTSNPN, CDR2 SVGIG (reference sequence). The CDR3 is 15 residues long. V lost 2 bases and J lost 0; bases outside the gene matches: 2. In nucleotides, the CDR3 is TGTGCCTGGAGTCGGGGGGGAACGAACACCGGGGAGCTGTTTTTT. This sequence encodes CAWSRGGTNTGELFF.

V usage is TRBV5-1 and J usage is TRBJ2-7; possibly TRBD1 or TRBD2 for D (5 bases each). This CDR3 has 15 residues. With 4 bases removed from V and 3 bases from J, the gap between germline ends came to 17 bases. Germline assignment: CDR1 SGHRS and CDR2 YFSETQ. The CDR3 spells CASSLRGVGDYEQYF. The CDR3, as DNA: TGCGCCAGCAGCCTGCGAGGGGTGGGTGACTACGAGCAGTACTTC.

This chain uses TRBV11-3 with TRBJ1-6; the D is unclear. This CDR3 has 14 amino acids. Trimming took 1 base from V and 7 from J, leaving 8 bases between them. Looked up from germline, CDR1 is SGHNT and CDR2 is YENEEA. CDR3 loop: CASSLGAANSPLHF. DNA of the CDR3: TGTGCCAGCAGCTTAGGGGCAGCCAATTCACCCCTCCACTTT.

V gene TRBV29-1 combines with J gene TRBJ2-5; D perhaps matches TRBD2 (6 bases). V was trimmed by 7 bases and J by 3 bases, leaving 12 bases between them. The CDR3 has 12 residues. Germline lookup yields CDR1 SQVTM and CDR2 ANQGSEA. The CDR3: CSASGSEETQYF. CDR3 DNA sequence: TGCAGCGCCTCCGGGAGTGAAGAGACCCAGTACTTC.

The rearrangement links TRBV5-1 to TRBJ1-1; 7 bases are shared with TRBD1. The CDR3 extends over 13 amino acids. The germline V gene encodes CDR1 SGHRS and CDR2 YFSETQ. After removal of 4 bases from V and 11 bases from J, the junction contained 11 bases not matched to a gene. DNA of the CDR3: TGCGCCAGCAGCCGCGGGACAGCCCCTGGGGCTTTCTTT. Its protein is CASSRGTAPGAFF.

The CDR3 sequence is CASSLSSRGHQPQHF. CDR3 DNA sequence: TGTGCCAGCAGTTTATCTTCCCGGGGACATCAGCCCCAGCATTTT. The V call is TRBV27, the J call TRBJ1-5, with D tentatively TRBD1 (5 bases). Trimming took 0 bases from V and 5 from J, leaving 11 bases between them. CDR1 MNHEY and CDR2 SMNVEV come from the germline V gene (reference sequence). This CDR3 comprises 15 residues.